The next 32 T cell receptor beta chains were all read from a single sample in a study of blood T cells in healthy people across ages. A second PCR of 7 to 11 cycles used a sample-barcoded 5' primer and a J-beta primer mix. A single record per CDR3 protein comes from TCRdb applying MiXCR to the 5' RACE reads. The table lists 650,000 to 700,000 distinct CDR3 sequences, approximately 52% of them singletons. What was sequenced was blood. The source of these receptors is a woman aged 80 or older in good health.

With respect to this clonotype: A much larger clone lies a single base off, so this may be a read error. The rearrangement joins TRBV2 to TRBJ2-5; D is possibly TRBD1 (6 bases). V was shortened by 2 bases and J by 11 bases, with 18 bases between the two germline ends. The CDR3 consists of 14 residues. Germline CDR1 SNHLY, CDR2 FYNNEI. CDR3 region: CASSEQGSLYGQYF. The CDR3 bases are TGTGCCAGCAGTGAACAGGGGTCCCTGTACGGGCAGTACTTC.

The rearrangement links TRBV28 to TRBJ2-4, with D possibly matching TRBD2 (6 bases). Matching the DNA end better, TRBJ2-7 makes the J call doubtful. The CDR3 sequence is 13 residues long. Per germline, CDR1 MDHEN and CDR2 SYDVKM. The CDR3 protein is CASRGSGPNEQYF. DNA of the CDR3: TGTGCCAGCCGGGGGAGCGGACCCAACGAGCAGTACTTC.

This clonotype was counted many times. The V call is TRBV29-1, the J call TRBJ2-1; D call uncertain. Germline CDR1 and CDR2: SQVTM and ANQGSEA. The CDR3 spans 12 residues. The ends were cut back, 4 bases at V and 7 bases at J, with 11 bases in the middle. CDR3 sequence (DNA): TGCAGCGTTGGATCGGGCAGAAATGAGCAGTTCTTC. Translation gives CSVGSGRNEQFF.

The chain employs TRBV5-1 and TRBJ1-2, with a weak D call TRBD1 (6 bases). There are 15 residues in the CDR3. The V end lost 4 bases, the J end lost 7 bases, and 20 bases lay between the germline ends. Germline-derived CDR1 and CDR2 are SGHRS and YFSETQ. In DNA, the CDR3 is TGCGCCAGCAGCCCGTCTGGACAGACGAACGGTGGCTACACCTTC. Its translation: CASSPSGQTNGGYTF.

The genes are TRBV12-3 or TRBV12-4 and TRBJ2-5, with D perhaps TRBD2 (7 bases). V shed 5 bases and J shed 5 bases, with 18 bases lying between them. The CDR3 is made up of 15 amino acids. The CDR3 is CASSPRGRGQETQYF. CDR3 coding DNA: TGTGCCAGCAGTCCCCGCGGGCGGGGGCAGGAGACCCAGTACTTC.

The chain employs TRBV5-1 and TRBJ1-6; 7 bases map to TRBD1. The CDR3 loop spans 17 amino acids. V lost 4 bases to trimming and J lost 8 bases; unmatched junction nucleotides: 15. CDR1 SGHRS and CDR2 YFSETQ come from the germline V gene. CDR3 in DNA: TGCGCCAGCAGCCTGAGGGTTGTACAGGGGACGGATTCACCCCTCCACTTT. Translation: CASSLRVVQGTDSPLHF.

About this clonotype itself: Being one base from a much bigger clone, this may be a read error. The gene calls are TRBV20-1 and TRBJ2-1; D remains ambiguous. Germline CDR1 and CDR2: DFQATT and SNEGSKA (reference sequence). The CDR3 consists of 12 residues. The CDR3 here is CSAPTTYNGQFF. The CDR3 region has the DNA TGCAGTGCCCCCACAACATACAATGGGCAGTTCTTC.

The chain employs TRBV7-2 and TRBJ2-7; 7 bases align to TRBD1. The CDR3 extends over 13 amino acids. Germline V gene sequence: CDR1 SGHTA, CDR2 FQGNSA. V lost 10 bases and J lost 5; bases outside the gene matches: 11. CDR3 loop: CATLVDRDDEQYF. As DNA, the CDR3 is TGTGCCACACTGGTCGACAGGGATGACGAGCAGTACTTC.

Ten or more counts support this clonotype. This rearrangement joins TRBV6-6 to TRBJ2-2; 7 nucleotides line up with TRBD2. Germline V gene data show CDR1 as MNHNY and CDR2 as SVGAGI (reference sequence). This CDR3 contains 14 residues. J was trimmed by 1 base and V by 7 bases; bases with no gene match: 3. CDR3 protein: CASKTGGNTGELFF. As DNA, the CDR3 is TGTGCCAGCAAGACGGGAGGGAACACCGGGGAGCTGTTTTTT.

The chain employs TRBV20-1 and TRBJ2-7, with D unresolved. This CDR3 contains 10 residues. Trimming removed 3 bases at V and 10 bases at J, with 10 bases between. The germline gives CDR1 DFQATT, CDR2 SNEGSKA (reference sequence). This CDR3 reads CSASQSEQYF. The CDR3 DNA reads as TGCAGTGCTAGCCAGTCCGAACAGTACTTC.

Details on this clonotype: A much larger clone differs from this one at a single base, so this may be a read error. The V call is TRBV20-1, the J call TRBJ2-1; D is undetermined. Trimming took 3 bases from V and 2 from J, leaving 2 bases between them. Germline V gene data show CDR1 as DFQATT and CDR2 as SNEGSKA (reference sequence). The CDR3 loop spans 11 amino acids. The CDR3 coding sequence is TGCAGTGCTAGCACCTACAATGAGCAGTTCTTC. As protein: CSASTYNEQFF.

This clonotype was picked up many times. The V call is TRBV7-3, the J call TRBJ2-1; 14 positions agree with TRBD2. Germline trimming cut 5 bases from V and 4 bases from J; bases unmatched to any gene: 1. The germline gives CDR1 SGHTA, CDR2 FQGTGA. There are 15 residues in the CDR3. CDR3 sequence reads: CASSGLAGGYNEQFF. CDR3 nucleotide sequence: TGTGCCAGCAGCGGACTAGCGGGGGGTTACAATGAGCAGTTCTTC.

The V gene is TRBV5-1, the J gene TRBJ2-3; no reliable D call. CDR1 and CDR2 (germline): SGHRS, YFSETQ. The V end was cut by 10 bases, the J end by 6 bases, with 15 bases between. This CDR3 is built from 12 residues. CDR3 bases: TGCGCCTGCTTGGACGACCGGGATACGCAGTATTTT. Residues: CACLDDRDTQYF. Complete variable domain (other parts from reference TRBV5-1 and TRBJ2-3): KAGVTQTPRYLIKTRGQQVTLSCSPISGHRSVSWYQQTPGQGLQFLFEYFSETQRNKGNFPGRFSGRQFSNSRSEMNVSTLELGDSALYLCACLDDRDTQYFGPGTRLTVL.

This clonotype has just one count. A much more abundant neighbour one base away suggests this may be a read error. The chain recombines TRBV28 with TRBJ2-1; D not certain. CDR3 length equals 12 residues. Germline V gives CDR1 MDHEN, CDR2 SYDVKM. CDR3 nucleotides: TGTACCAGCAGTCCCCTCGCGCATGAGCAGTTCTTC. Amino acid sequence: CTSSPLAHEQFF.

This clonotype was counted many times. V gene TRBV5-1 combines with J gene TRBJ2-1; 8 bases fit TRBD1. The CDR3 spans 14 residues. Per the germline V gene, CDR1 is SGHRS and CDR2 is YFSETQ. The V segment lost 7 bases and the J segment 2 bases; nucleotides outside the gene matches: 5. As DNA, the CDR3 is TGCGCCAGCGCAGGGGGCGGAACCTACAATGAGCAGTTCTTC. It yields the protein CASAGGGTYNEQFF.

The chain has TRBV5-1 and TRBJ1-2; no definite D call. V lost 3 bases and J 2 bases, leaving 11 bases between the germline ends. The CDR3 is 14 amino acids. Germline-derived CDR1 and CDR2 are SGHRS and YFSETQ. The CDR3 sequence is CASSYPGLNYGYTF. The CDR3 DNA reads TGCGCCAGCAGCTACCCCGGGCTGAACTATGGCTACACCTTC.

This clonotype has a single count. CDR3 nucleotide sequence: TGTGCCAGCAGCGTAGAGGGGTTTGCCTACGAGCAGTACTTC. Translated: CASSVEGFAYEQYF. The chain links TRBV9 to TRBJ2-4, with D possibly being TRBD1 (5 bases). TRBJ2-7 matches the DNA end more closely, so the J call is doubtful. The CDR3 consists of 14 residues. Germline V gene lookup returns CDR1 SGDLS and CDR2 YYNGEE.

This clonotype was counted ten times or more. The CDR3 spells CATSDFGAAGEFF. Here the CDR3 DNA reads TGTGCCACCAGTGATTTTGGGGCGGCAGGGGAGTTCTTC. The rearrangement uses TRBV24-1 and TRBJ2-1, with D possibly TRBD1 on 6 matching bases. This CDR3 has 13 amino acids. V gave up 1 base and J gave up 14 bases, with 14 bases separating them. CDR1 is KGHDR, CDR2 SFDVKD, per germline.

This clonotype was detected many times. As DNA, the CDR3 is TGTGCCAGCAGTTCCCCAAGGGACCCGGGACGGTCATGGACCTACAATGAGCAGTTCTTC. Protein sequence: CASSSPRDPGRSWTYNEQFF. The chain couples TRBV28 to TRBJ2-1; either TRBD1 or TRBD2 may supply D (5 bases each). Trimming pared 4 bases from V and 2 bases from J, leaving 27 bases between. CDR1 is MDHEN and CDR2 is SYDVKM in the germline V gene. CDR3 length: 20 residues.

In its sample, this clonotype was seen many times. The V gene is TRBV12-3 or TRBV12-4, the J gene TRBJ2-7, with TRBD1 as a possible D gene (6 bases). The CDR3 has 14 amino acids. V was trimmed by 6 bases and J by 3 bases, leaving 15 bases between them. The CDR3: CASRDRRRNYEQYF. DNA of the CDR3: TGTGCCAGCAGAGACAGGCGGCGCAACTACGAGCAGTACTTC.

This clonotype occurred once. The CDR3 sequence: CASSWLANNEQFF. The DNA for the CDR3 is TGTGCCAGCAGTTGGCTAGCGAATAATGAGCAGTTCTTC. The chain has TRBV6-6 and TRBJ2-1; a weak D match, TRBD2 (6 bases). The CDR3 runs 13 residues. CDR1 and CDR2 from the germline V gene are MNHNY and SVGAGI (reference sequence). The V end lost 4 bases, the J end lost 7 bases, and 11 bases lay between the germline ends.

V and J are TRBV24-1 and TRBJ2-6, with D perhaps being TRBD1 or TRBD2 (7 bases each). V lost 6 bases, J lost 1 base, and 18 bases lay in between. CDR1 and CDR2 (germline): KGHDR, SFDVKD. The CDR3 spans 18 residues. The CDR3 DNA is TGTGCCACCAGTACCAACGCAGGGGGGGCTTCTGGGGCCAACGTCCTGACTTTC. It specifies CATSTNAGGASGANVLTF.

This chain connects TRBV6-4 to TRBJ2-7, with unresolved D. The CDR3 loop spans 16 amino acids. Trimming stripped 3 bases from V and 6 bases from J, with 21 bases between. Germline V gene data show CDR1 as MRHNA and CDR2 as SNTAGT. CDR3 nucleotide sequence: TGTGCCAGCAGTGAGGATCTCCTCTCCCAGCCTCTCGAGCAGTACTTC. Translation: CASSEDLLSQPLEQYF.

This clonotype showed up just once. This rearrangement joins TRBV30 to TRBJ2-3; 7 nucleotides align to TRBD2. Germline values: CDR1 GTSNPN, CDR2 SVGIG (reference sequence). The CDR3 has 14 amino acids. V was clipped by 3 bases and J by 2 bases; unmatched bases: 5. For the CDR3, the DNA is TGTGCCTGGAGAGTCAGCGGGGCCACAGATACGCAGTATTTT. Translating it yields CAWRVSGATDTQYF.

In this sample, this clonotype turned up many times. The rearrangement links TRBV4-1 to TRBJ2-5; 12 bases line up with TRBD2. Germline assignment: CDR1 MGHRA and CDR2 YSYEKL. The V gene end was trimmed by 2 bases and the J gene end by 3 bases; junction bases not matched to a gene: 7. The CDR3 is 17 residues long. CDR3 sequence reads: CASSQLGTSGLKETQYF. For the CDR3, the DNA is TGCGCCAGCAGCCAACTAGGGACTAGCGGGCTTAAAGAGACCCAGTACTTC.

This clonotype was counted many times. This chain uses TRBV10-3 with TRBJ1-5; D call uncertain. V gave up 10 bases and J gave up 3 bases, with 16 bases separating them. CDR1 is ENHRY, CDR2 SYGVKD, per germline. This CDR3 is built from 14 residues. This CDR3 is CATSPGLDNQPQHF. Here the CDR3 DNA reads TGTGCCACCAGCCCTGGCCTAGACAATCAGCCCCAGCATTTT.

CDR3 loop: CASSGGGQQETQYF. The DNA for the CDR3 is TGTGCCAGCAGCGGCGGGGGGCAGCAAGAGACCCAGTACTTC. This chain links TRBV11-1 with TRBJ2-5, with 8 bases that match TRBD2. The CDR3 sequence is 14 residues long. V was clipped by 5 bases and J by 2 bases; unmatched bases: 4. The V gene's germline CDR1 is SGHAT and CDR2 FQDESV (reference sequence).

This clonotype was seen a single time. V gene TRBV29-1 combines with J gene TRBJ1-1; the match to TRBD1 covers 10 bases. Looked up from germline, CDR1 is SQVTM and CDR2 is ANQGSEA. The junction had 15 bases not matched to a gene; V was cut back by 7 bases and J by 13 bases. The CDR3 has 13 amino acids. This CDR3 is CSAEYNPGTGVFF. The CDR3, as DNA: TGCAGCGCAGAATACAATCCCGGGACAGGGGTTTTCTTT.

The V call is TRBV20-1, the J call TRBJ1-1, with unresolved D. This CDR3 has 13 residues. V gave up 1 base and J gave up 11 bases, with 17 bases separating them. Per the germline V gene, CDR1 is DFQATT and CDR2 is SNEGSKA (reference sequence). Here the CDR3 reads CSARAGLMVRAFF. CDR3 sequence (DNA): TGCAGTGCTAGAGCGGGGTTAATGGTGAGGGCTTTCTTT.

This clonotype was detected many times. The CDR3 reads CASSLRSKNIQYF. In nucleotides, the CDR3 is TGTGCCAGCAGTTTAAGGAGCAAAAACATTCAGTACTTC. V is TRBV12-3 or TRBV12-4 and J is TRBJ2-4; D remains unclear. V was cut by 2 bases and J by 3 bases, with 5 bases left in between. This CDR3 region has 13 residues.

This clonotype has at least ten counts. The V gene is TRBV7-9, the J gene TRBJ2-6; a possible D gene is TRBD2 (6 bases). The germline CDR1 and CDR2 sequences are SEHNR and FQNEAQ (reference sequence). The CDR3 contains 18 residues. V was clipped by 1 base and J by 0 bases, with 13 bases between them. CDR3 in amino acids: CASSLEGRGTSGANVLTF. CDR3 nucleotide sequence: TGTGCCAGCAGCTTAGAAGGACGGGGGACCTCTGGGGCCAACGTCCTGACTTTC.

Remarks on this clonotype: This may be a read error: a much more frequent sequence differs by one nucleotide. This rearrangement joins TRBV10-3 to TRBJ2-5; TRBD2 matches at 11 bases. V lost 5 bases and J lost 11; bases outside the gene matches: 10. Germline assignment: CDR1 ENHRY and CDR2 SYGVKD. CDR3 length: 14 residues. The chain's CDR3 is CAISYSGGENEQYF. CDR3 nucleotide sequence: TGTGCCATCAGTTATAGCGGGGGGGAGAATGAGCAGTACTTC.